These T cell receptor beta chains were read from a single sample in a study of blood T cell repertoires in COVID-19. Produced via immunoSEQ multiplex PCR; TCRdb's table is partial and in-frame only. The profile shows more than 200,000 clones, more than 65% of them singletons. Sequenced input: peripheral blood. These receptors originate from a man in his forties or fifties with active or convalescent COVID-19. CDR3s include the opening cysteine and the closing phenylalanine or tryptophan. The D gene is left open where the match is weak. Clone size is shown for a subset of rows, as once, few, many or a class of expanded clone.

v_gene	j_gene	len	d_gene	abundance	CDR3aa	CDR3nt
TRBV18	TRBJ2-5	15	TRBD1	-	CASSPGTAYQETQYF	TGTGCCAGCTCACCGGGGACAGCATACCAAGAGACCCAGTACTTC
TRBV4-2	TRBJ2-5	16	TRBD2	-	CASSPPLAGGQETQYF	TGTGCCAGCAGCCCCCCACTAGCGGGGGGACAAGAGACCCAGTACTTC
TRBV9	TRBJ1-3	14	-	once	CASSEAGAGNTIYF	TGTGCCAGCAGCGAGGCAGGGGCTGGAAACACCATATATTTT
TRBV7-6	TRBJ1-5	13	-	once	CASSRGEGQPQHF	TGTGCCAGCAGCAGAGGGGAGGGACAGCCCCAGCATTTT
TRBV5-4	TRBJ2-3	15	TRBD2	-	CASSPPGLATDTQYF	TGTGCCAGCAGCCCCCCGGGACTAGCCACAGATACGCAGTATTTT
TRBV7-6	TRBJ1-6	15	TRBD1	-	CASTGGQGFFSPLHF	TGTGCCAGCACAGGGGGACAGGGATTTTTTTCACCCCTCCACTTT
TRBV28	TRBJ2-3	15	TRBD2	-	CASSGGSLGTDTQYF	TGTGCCAGCTCGGGGGGGTCTTTAGGTACAGATACGCAGTATTTT
TRBV19	TRBJ2-1	13	TRBD1	-	CASRDRVRNEQFF	TGTGCCAGCCGGGACAGGGTTAGGAATGAGCAGTTCTTC
TRBV5-5	TRBJ1-2	14	-	-	CASSLDRAHYGYTF	TGTGCCAGCAGCTTGGACAGGGCTCACTATGGCTACACCTTC
TRBV2	TRBJ2-2	13	-	-	CASSDDRIGELFF	TGTGCCAGCAGTGACGACAGAATCGGGGAGCTGTTTTTT